The clone carrying this TCR beta chain was detected a few times. Its antigen is currently unknown. Not enrolled were patients with uncontrolled infection, other autoimmune disease, pregnancy or lactation. The PBMCs were taken from approximately 9 ml of fresh peripheral blood. TCR beta CDR3 sequences were amplified from RNA transcripts. Initially, a first-round RT-PCR of the TCR CDR3 employed the HTBI primer set. TCRdb reanalysed the multiplex PCR reads using MiXCR and keeps one entry per CDR3 protein. Of around 760,000 distinct CDR3 sequences in the sample, over 35% were seen once. This sample stems from a study of T cells in Graves' hyperthyroidism and ophthalmopathy. Overall study: Peripheral blood was obtained at initial diagnosis, preceding any treatment.

Study-wide findings and caveats: Most thyroid clonotypes expanded above 0.001 were also detected in blood.

The CDR3 is 15 amino acids. V lost 0 bases and J lost 6, with 14 bases in between. From germline, CDR1 is LNHNV and CDR2 YYDKDF (reference sequence). V gene TRBV15 combines with J gene TRBJ1-1, with unresolved D. Sample: blood. The receptor comes from a woman between 40 and 55 years old with Graves' hyperthyroidism. This chain's CDR3 is CATSRDNGIGPEAFF. The CDR3 nucleotides are TGTGCCACCAGCAGAGATAACGGGATAGGGCCTGAAGCTTTCTTT.